The rows below give T cell receptor beta chains drawn from one sample of a study of identical twins. TCRdb re-derived calls from the 5' RACE reads in MiXCR, one entry per CDR3 protein. The table shows about 810,000 distinct CDR3 sequences, with 10% to 15% occurring only once. This sample also belongs to another study, concerning yellow fever vaccine responses in identical twins.

The sample taken for sequencing was PBMCs. The source is a woman in her late teens or twenties in good health. Both conserved end residues are part of each CDR3. A D gene is named only where the DNA matches it firmly. Clone size is shown for a subset of rows, as once, few, many or a class of expanded clone.

cdr3_nt: TGTGCCATCAAGAGCGGGGCAGATACGCAGTATTTT
cdr3_aa: CAIKSGADTQYF
v_call: TRBV10-3
d_call: TRBD2
j_call: TRBJ2-3
clone_size: NA

cdr3_nt: TGTGCCAGCAGTTCAGGAGGGGAACCCTACAATGAGCAGTTCTTC
cdr3_aa: CASSSGGEPYNEQFF
v_call: TRBV6-2/TRBV6-3
d_call: NA
j_call: TRBJ2-1
clone_size: few

cdr3_nt: TGTGCCAGCAGTGACCAGGGACTAGCGGGAGCATCAGACAATGAGCAGTTCTTC
cdr3_aa: CASSDQGLAGASDNEQFF
v_call: TRBV25-1
d_call: TRBD2
j_call: TRBJ2-1
clone_size: few

cdr3_nt: TGCGCCAGCAGCTCCGAATATAGCAATCAGCCCCAGCATTTT
cdr3_aa: CASSSEYSNQPQHF
v_call: TRBV4-1
d_call: NA
j_call: TRBJ1-5
clone_size: many

cdr3_nt: TGTGCCAGCAGCCCGGACCGGGGGGCTGGGGCCAACGTCCTGACTTTC
cdr3_aa: CASSPDRGAGANVLTF
v_call: TRBV4-2
d_call: TRBD2
j_call: TRBJ2-6
clone_size: few

cdr3_nt: TGTGCCAGCAGCCAAGGAGACAGGGTGGGGTATGGCTACACCTTC
cdr3_aa: CASSQGDRVGYGYTF
v_call: TRBV3-1
d_call: TRBD1
j_call: TRBJ1-2
clone_size: NA

cdr3_nt: TGTGCCAGCAATGATAAGGGAAAAACTGAAGCTTTCTTT
cdr3_aa: CASNDKGKTEAFF
v_call: TRBV3-1
d_call: NA
j_call: TRBJ1-1
clone_size: NA

cdr3_nt: TGTGCCACCAGCAGACTGAGCACTGAAGCTTTCTTT
cdr3_aa: CATSRLSTEAFF
v_call: TRBV15
d_call: NA
j_call: TRBJ1-1
clone_size: many

cdr3_nt: TGTGCCACCCAGGTCCACAGGGGAGCTGACTACACCTTC
cdr3_aa: CATQVHRGADYTF
v_call: TRBV24-1
d_call: TRBD1
j_call: TRBJ1-2
clone_size: many

cdr3_nt: TGTGCTAGTGGTTTGAACCCGAGTACTGAAGCTTTCTTT
cdr3_aa: CASGLNPSTEAFF
v_call: TRBV12-5
d_call: NA
j_call: TRBJ1-1
clone_size: few

cdr3_nt: TGTGCCAGCAGCCTCAACCAGGGTGCTGTTTACGAGCAGTACTTC
cdr3_aa: CASSLNQGAVYEQYF
v_call: TRBV6-1
d_call: NA
j_call: TRBJ2-7
clone_size: many

cdr3_nt: TGTGCCAGCAGCCTGGACGTTATTTACACTGAAGCTTTCTTT
cdr3_aa: CASSLDVIYTEAFF
v_call: TRBV7-9
d_call: NA
j_call: TRBJ1-1
clone_size: few

cdr3_nt: TGTGCCAGTGGACGGCCGAGCTCCTATAATTCACCCCTCCACTTT
cdr3_aa: CASGRPSSYNSPLHF
v_call: TRBV6-1
d_call: NA
j_call: TRBJ1-6
clone_size: NA

cdr3_nt: TGTGCCAGCCTACGGACAGGAATGAACACTGAAGCTTTCTTT
cdr3_aa: CASLRTGMNTEAFF
v_call: TRBV6-2/TRBV6-3
d_call: TRBD1
j_call: TRBJ1-1
clone_size: few

cdr3_nt: TGCAGTGGTAGCGGGCGGGAGACCCAGTACTTC
cdr3_aa: CSGSGRETQYF
v_call: TRBV20-1
d_call: TRBD2
j_call: TRBJ2-5
clone_size: few

cdr3_nt: TGTGCCAGCAGCGAGCAGGGGCCCACAGATACGCAGTATTTT
cdr3_aa: CASSEQGPTDTQYF
v_call: TRBV7-8
d_call: NA
j_call: TRBJ2-3
clone_size: NA

cdr3_nt: TGTGCCAGCAGCTCGACATTAGCGGGAGGCTGGGAGACCCAGTACTTC
cdr3_aa: CASSSTLAGGWETQYF
v_call: TRBV7-9
d_call: TRBD2
j_call: TRBJ2-5
clone_size: NA

cdr3_nt: TGCAGCGTTGGCCAGGCGCCTGGCTACACCTTC
cdr3_aa: CSVGQAPGYTF
v_call: TRBV29-1
d_call: NA
j_call: TRBJ1-2
clone_size: few

cdr3_nt: TGTGCCAGCTCACCACCTTCCCAGTTTGATACGCAGTATTTT
cdr3_aa: CASSPPSQFDTQYF
v_call: TRBV18
d_call: NA
j_call: TRBJ2-3
clone_size: few

cdr3_nt: TGCGCCAGCACCCTCTTCTGGGCAGGGCTTAACTATGGCTACACCTTC
cdr3_aa: CASTLFWAGLNYGYTF
v_call: TRBV5-1
d_call: NA
j_call: TRBJ1-2
clone_size: few

cdr3_nt: TGCAGCGTCACCCGGGACACCTATCCGTACACTGAAGCTTTCTTT
cdr3_aa: CSVTRDTYPYTEAFF
v_call: TRBV29-1
d_call: NA
j_call: TRBJ1-1
clone_size: many

cdr3_nt: TGTGCCAGCAGAACGGACAGCATTAACTATGGCTACACCTTC
cdr3_aa: CASRTDSINYGYTF
v_call: TRBV2
d_call: NA
j_call: TRBJ1-2
clone_size: few

cdr3_nt: TGTGCCAGCAGATCAAACAGGGGGCAGGGAGTCAATGAGCAGTTCTTC
cdr3_aa: CASRSNRGQGVNEQFF
v_call: TRBV7-2
d_call: TRBD1
j_call: TRBJ2-1
clone_size: NA

cdr3_nt: TGCAGCGTTGGGGACATAACGAGCTCCTACAATGAGCAGTTCTTC
cdr3_aa: CSVGDITSSYNEQFF
v_call: TRBV29-1
d_call: NA
j_call: TRBJ2-1
clone_size: few

cdr3_nt: TGTGCCAGCAGCTTACGGCCCTCGGGGTTACAAAACACCGGGGAGCTGTTTTTT
cdr3_aa: CASSLRPSGLQNTGELFF
v_call: TRBV7-3
d_call: NA
j_call: TRBJ2-2
clone_size: few

cdr3_nt: TGTGCCAGCAACACGGGGAGGGGCCCCGCTGAAGCTTTCTTT
cdr3_aa: CASNTGRGPAEAFF
v_call: TRBV7-8
d_call: NA
j_call: TRBJ1-1
clone_size: few

cdr3_nt: TGTGCCAGCAGCTTAGCGAGCATAGGGAGCGGGAGCGATGAGCAGTTCTTC
cdr3_aa: CASSLASIGSGSDEQFF
v_call: TRBV7-3
d_call: TRBD2
j_call: TRBJ2-1
clone_size: NA

cdr3_nt: TGTGCCAGCAGCCTGGGGGACAGGGGCCAGGAAAGCAATCAGCCCCAGCATTTT
cdr3_aa: CASSLGDRGQESNQPQHF
v_call: TRBV14
d_call: TRBD1
j_call: TRBJ1-5
clone_size: few

cdr3_nt: TGTGCCAGCAGTTTTACGGGGGCCGGGTATGAGCAGTTCTTC
cdr3_aa: CASSFTGAGYEQFF
v_call: TRBV12-3/TRBV12-4
d_call: NA
j_call: TRBJ2-1
clone_size: NA

cdr3_nt: TGTGCCAGCAGCCTTCAGGGGGCAGGGGGCTACGAGCAGTACTTC
cdr3_aa: CASSLQGAGGYEQYF
v_call: TRBV13
d_call: TRBD1
j_call: TRBJ2-7
clone_size: NA

cdr3_nt: TGTGCCAGCAGTGGCCAGGGGACCACTGAAGCTTTCTTT
cdr3_aa: CASSGQGTTEAFF
v_call: TRBV11-2
d_call: NA
j_call: TRBJ1-1
clone_size: few

cdr3_nt: TGTGCCAGCAGCTTAGCTCGGACGGATCGCCTAGAGACCCAGTACTTC
cdr3_aa: CASSLARTDRLETQYF
v_call: TRBV7-9
d_call: NA
j_call: TRBJ2-5
clone_size: NA

cdr3_nt: TGTGCCAGCAGCCAAGGACTCCGCGGGGGAGGATCCGAGCAGTACTTC
cdr3_aa: CASSQGLRGGGSEQYF
v_call: TRBV3-1
d_call: TRBD2
j_call: TRBJ2-7
clone_size: few

cdr3_nt: TGTGCCAGCAGTTTAGGCTATAGAGAGACCCAGTACTTC
cdr3_aa: CASSLGYRETQYF
v_call: TRBV28
d_call: NA
j_call: TRBJ2-5
clone_size: few

cdr3_nt: TGTGCCACCAGTGATTTTGCTAGCGGGGGGGCGGCAGATACGCAGTATTTT
cdr3_aa: CATSDFASGGAADTQYF
v_call: TRBV24-1
d_call: TRBD2
j_call: TRBJ2-3
clone_size: few

cdr3_nt: TGTGCCACCAGCAGGCGGGGTACGACCTTGGATTACAATGAGCAGTTCTTC
cdr3_aa: CATSRRGTTLDYNEQFF
v_call: TRBV15
d_call: NA
j_call: TRBJ2-1
clone_size: few

cdr3_nt: TGTGCCAGCAGAACCGGGACTAGCGGGGTGTTTTACACCGGGGAGCTGTTTTTT
cdr3_aa: CASRTGTSGVFYTGELFF
v_call: TRBV28
d_call: TRBD2
j_call: TRBJ2-2
clone_size: few

cdr3_nt: TGTGCCAGCAGTACCCGGACAGGGGGCCATGAGCAGTTCTTC
cdr3_aa: CASSTRTGGHEQFF
v_call: TRBV27
d_call: TRBD1
j_call: TRBJ2-1
clone_size: few

cdr3_nt: TGTGCCAGCAGTTTATCAGGGATTAGCAATCAGCCCCAGCATTTT
cdr3_aa: CASSLSGISNQPQHF
v_call: TRBV27
d_call: NA
j_call: TRBJ1-5
clone_size: many

cdr3_nt: TGTGCCAGCAGTTACTCCAGGGTGGCACCCCTCCACTTT
cdr3_aa: CASSYSRVAPLHF
v_call: TRBV6-5
d_call: NA
j_call: TRBJ1-6
clone_size: NA

cdr3_nt: TGTGCCAGCAGCTCAACCCCGGGTCCCAGGGGTACGCAGTATTTT
cdr3_aa: CASSSTPGPRGTQYF
v_call: TRBV7-2
d_call: NA
j_call: TRBJ2-3
clone_size: NA

cdr3_nt: TGTGCCAGCCGCCCTGGGGCAGGCGAGCAGTACTTC
cdr3_aa: CASRPGAGEQYF
v_call: TRBV12-3/TRBV12-4
d_call: NA
j_call: TRBJ2-7
clone_size: few

cdr3_nt: TGTGCCAGCAGCTTAGAATTCGGGTCTGGAAACACCATATATTTT
cdr3_aa: CASSLEFGSGNTIYF
v_call: TRBV13
d_call: NA
j_call: TRBJ1-3
clone_size: few

cdr3_nt: TGTGCCAGCAGTTTCCAGGGGATGGACCAGTACTTC
cdr3_aa: CASSFQGMDQYF
v_call: TRBV2
d_call: NA
j_call: TRBJ2-5
clone_size: NA

cdr3_nt: TGTGCCAGCAGTTACACAATACGCGGGGATACGCAGTATTTT
cdr3_aa: CASSYTIRGDTQYF
v_call: TRBV6-5
d_call: NA
j_call: TRBJ2-3
clone_size: few

cdr3_nt: TGTGCCAGCAGTTTAGTAAGCGGGGGTAGCACAGATACGCAGTATTTT
cdr3_aa: CASSLVSGGSTDTQYF
v_call: TRBV6-5
d_call: TRBD2
j_call: TRBJ2-3
clone_size: many

cdr3_nt: TGTGCCAGCAGCCTTTCCGGGACAGGGGGCCGCGGGGAGCTGTTTTTT
cdr3_aa: CASSLSGTGGRGELFF
v_call: TRBV3-1
d_call: TRBD1
j_call: TRBJ2-2
clone_size: NA